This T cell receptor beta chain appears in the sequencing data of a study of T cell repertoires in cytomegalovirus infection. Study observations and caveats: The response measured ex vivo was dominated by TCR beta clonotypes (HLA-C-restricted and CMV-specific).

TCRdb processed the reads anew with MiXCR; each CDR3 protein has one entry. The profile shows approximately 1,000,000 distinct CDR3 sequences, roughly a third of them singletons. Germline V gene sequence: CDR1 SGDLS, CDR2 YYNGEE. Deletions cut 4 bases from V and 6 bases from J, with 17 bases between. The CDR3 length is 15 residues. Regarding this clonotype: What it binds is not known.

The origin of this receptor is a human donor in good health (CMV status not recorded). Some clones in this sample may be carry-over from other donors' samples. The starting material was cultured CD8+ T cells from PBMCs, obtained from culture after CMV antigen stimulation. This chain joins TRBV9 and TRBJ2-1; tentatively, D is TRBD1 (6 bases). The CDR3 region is CASSSEGVSGNEQFF. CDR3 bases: TGTGCCAGCAGCTCAGAGGGGGTGAGTGGCAATGAGCAGTTCTTC. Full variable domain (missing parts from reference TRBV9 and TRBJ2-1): DSGVTQTPKHLITATGQRVTLRCSPRSGDLSVYWYQQSLDQGLQFLIQYYNGEERAKGNILERFSAQQFPDLHSELNLSSLELGDSALYFCASSSEGVSGNEQFFGPGTRLTVL.